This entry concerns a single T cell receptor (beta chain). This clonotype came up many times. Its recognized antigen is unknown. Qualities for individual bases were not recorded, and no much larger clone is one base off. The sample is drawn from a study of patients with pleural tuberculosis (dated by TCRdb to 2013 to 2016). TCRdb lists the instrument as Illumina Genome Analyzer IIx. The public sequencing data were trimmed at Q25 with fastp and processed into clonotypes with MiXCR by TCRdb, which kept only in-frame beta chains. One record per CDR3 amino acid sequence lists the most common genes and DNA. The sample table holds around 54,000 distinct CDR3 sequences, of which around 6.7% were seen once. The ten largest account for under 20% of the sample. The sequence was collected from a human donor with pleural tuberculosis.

CDR3 protein: CASSLVPGPQYF. The nucleotide sequence is given as TGTGCCAGCAGTTTAGTTCCGGGGCCTCAGTACTTC. In this chain, TRBV27 is recombined with TRBJ2-5; the D assignment is uncertain and may be TRBD1 or TRBD2, with 5 bases supporting each. Sequences MNHEY (CDR1) and SMNVEV (CDR2) are obtained from the germline V gene (reference sequence). V is shortened by 2 bases, J by 11 bases, and the region joining them spans 12 bases. From its cysteine to its phenylalanine, the CDR3 spans 12 amino acids. Just the 36-base CDR3 DNA is kept, in frame starting at base 1.